This T cell receptor beta chain was captured in a study of shared clonotypes between healthy human individuals. Study observations and caveats: Around 5% was the fraction of naive CD4 clonotypes found shared across a few donors. Collection of samples was limited to blood; tissue repertoires likely differ.

Each of the donors was a healthy adult who was HIV-negative and had not had a recent acute infection or vaccination. TCRdb's copy holds only in-frame clones and misses some; the assay was immunoSEQ multiplex PCR. The sample carries about 110,000 clones, around 65% recorded once. The CDR3 length is 13 residues. CDR1 and CDR2 from the germline V gene are MDHEN and SYDVKM. V lost 3 bases to trimming and J lost 5 bases, with 10 bases between them. This clone came up once. The antigen remains undetermined. The TCR sequence derives from a woman aged 25 to 39 in good health. The source material was memory CD8+ T cells sorted from blood. Documented subset: CD45RO+ cells pooled with CCR7-negative TemRA cells. This sequence joins TRBV28 and TRBJ1-2; D not certain. CDR3 bases: TGTGCCAGCAGTTTCTCGGCGGGGTATGGCTACACCTTC. It encodes CASSFSAGYGYTF.